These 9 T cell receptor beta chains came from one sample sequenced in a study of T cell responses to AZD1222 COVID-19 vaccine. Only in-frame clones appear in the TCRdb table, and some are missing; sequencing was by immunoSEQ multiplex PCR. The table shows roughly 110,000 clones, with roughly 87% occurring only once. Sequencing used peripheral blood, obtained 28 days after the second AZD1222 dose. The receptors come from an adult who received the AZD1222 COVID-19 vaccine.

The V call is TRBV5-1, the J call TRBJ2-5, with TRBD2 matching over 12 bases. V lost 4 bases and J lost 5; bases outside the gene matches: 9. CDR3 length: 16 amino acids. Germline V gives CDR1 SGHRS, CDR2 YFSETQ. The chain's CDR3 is CASSPLAGGPRETQYF. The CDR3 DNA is TGCGCCAGCAGCCCTCTAGCGGGGGGGCCCCGGGAGACCCAGTACTTC.

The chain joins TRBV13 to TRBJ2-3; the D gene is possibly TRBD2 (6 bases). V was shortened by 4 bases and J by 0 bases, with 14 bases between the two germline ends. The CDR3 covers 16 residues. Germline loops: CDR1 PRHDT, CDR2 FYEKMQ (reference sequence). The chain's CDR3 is CASSSSPGVSTDTQYF. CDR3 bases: TGTGCCAGCAGCTCGTCGCCGGGGGTTAGCACAGATACGCAGTATTTT.

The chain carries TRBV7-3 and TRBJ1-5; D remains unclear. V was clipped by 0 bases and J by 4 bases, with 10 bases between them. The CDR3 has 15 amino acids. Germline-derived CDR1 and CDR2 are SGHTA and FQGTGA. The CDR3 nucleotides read TGTGCCAGCAGCTTAACTGAAGGTGGGAATCAGCCCCAGCATTTT. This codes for CASSLTEGGNQPQHF. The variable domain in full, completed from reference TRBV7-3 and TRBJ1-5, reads GAGVSQTPSNKVTEKGKYVELRCDPISGHTALYWYRQSLGQGPEFLIYFQGTGAADDSGLPNDRFFAVRPEGSVSTLKIQRTERGDSAVYLCASSLTEGGNQPQHFGDGTRLSIL.

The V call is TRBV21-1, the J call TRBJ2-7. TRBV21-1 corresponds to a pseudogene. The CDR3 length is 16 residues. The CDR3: CASSKETPHVCYEQYF. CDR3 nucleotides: TGTGCCAGCAGCAAAGAGACCCCCCATGTGTGTTACGAGCAGTACTTC.

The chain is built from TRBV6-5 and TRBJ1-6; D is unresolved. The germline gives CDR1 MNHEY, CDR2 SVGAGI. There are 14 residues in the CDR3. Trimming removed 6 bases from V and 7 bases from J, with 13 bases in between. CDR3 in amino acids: CASRSLGGNSPLHF. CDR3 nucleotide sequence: TGTGCCAGCAGGTCGCTGGGCGGCAATTCACCCCTCCACTTT.

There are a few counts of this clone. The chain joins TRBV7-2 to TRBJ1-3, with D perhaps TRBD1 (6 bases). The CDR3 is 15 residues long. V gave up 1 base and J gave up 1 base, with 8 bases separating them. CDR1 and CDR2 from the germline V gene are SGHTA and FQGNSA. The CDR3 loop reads CASSLGGASGNTIYF. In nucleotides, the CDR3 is TGTGCCAGCAGCTTAGGGGGGGCATCTGGAAACACCATATATTTT.

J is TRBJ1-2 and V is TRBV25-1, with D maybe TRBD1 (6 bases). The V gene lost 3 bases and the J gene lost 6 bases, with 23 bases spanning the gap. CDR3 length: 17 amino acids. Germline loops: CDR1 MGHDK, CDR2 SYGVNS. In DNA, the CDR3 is TGTGCCAGCAGTGACCTGGGGGGACACGTTAGTTCGGATGGCTACACCTTC. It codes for CASSDLGGHVSSDGYTF.

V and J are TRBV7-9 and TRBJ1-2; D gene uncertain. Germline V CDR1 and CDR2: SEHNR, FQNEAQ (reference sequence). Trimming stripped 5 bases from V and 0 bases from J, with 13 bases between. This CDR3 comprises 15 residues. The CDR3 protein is CASSPALGTNYGYTF. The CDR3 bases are TGTGCCAGCAGCCCGGCCCTGGGCACTAACTATGGCTACACCTTC.

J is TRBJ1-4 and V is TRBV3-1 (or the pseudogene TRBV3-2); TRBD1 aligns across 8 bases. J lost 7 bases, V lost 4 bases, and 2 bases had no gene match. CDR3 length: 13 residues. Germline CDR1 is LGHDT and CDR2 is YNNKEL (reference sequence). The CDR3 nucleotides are TGTGCCAGCAGCCCTGACAGGGGTGAAAAACTGTTTTTT. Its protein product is CASSPDRGEKLFF.